This is a list of T cell receptor beta chains from one sample in a study of blood T cell repertoires in COVID-19. This table comes from immunoSEQ multiplex PCR, and its TCRdb copy is limited to in-frame clones, with some not included. There are around 100,000 clones in the sample; roughly 90% occur only once, and 5.5% to 7% lies in the top ten. Material for sequencing was peripheral blood. The receptors were gathered from a human donor in a cohort sampled during active COVID-19. CDR3s include the opening cysteine and the closing phenylalanine or tryptophan. A D gene is named only where the DNA matches it firmly. For some rows the clone size is stated as once, few or many, or as a class when expanded; others skip it.

clone size: -
V gene: TRBV6-2/TRBV6-3
D gene: -
J gene: TRBJ2-3
CDR3 DNA: TGTGCCAGCAGTTACATTATAGCGTCCCCCGAGCCGACAGATACGCAGTATTTT
CDR3 protein: CASSYIIASPEPTDTQYF

clone size: -
V gene: TRBV24-1
D gene: -
J gene: TRBJ1-2
CDR3 DNA: TGTGCCACCAGTGATAATCGGGCAGGGGTAAGCGGCTACACCTTC
CDR3 protein: CATSDNRAGVSGYTF

clone size: -
V gene: TRBV6-1
D gene: -
J gene: TRBJ2-1
CDR3 DNA: TGTGCCAGCAGTGAAGCGCGTCTAACCAATGAGCAGTTCTTC
CDR3 protein: CASSEARLTNEQFF

clone size: -
V gene: TRBV3-1/TRBV3-2
D gene: -
J gene: TRBJ2-1
CDR3 DNA: TGTGCCACAGCAGGGCTCTCCTACAATGAGCAGTTCTTC
CDR3 protein: CATAGLSYNEQFF

clone size: -
V gene: TRBV29-1
D gene: TRBD1
J gene: TRBJ1-1
CDR3 DNA: TGCAGCGTTGAAGGGTTGGGACAGGCGGTGAACACTGAAGCTTTCTTT
CDR3 protein: CSVEGLGQAVNTEAFF

clone size: -
V gene: TRBV6-5
D gene: -
J gene: TRBJ1-4
CDR3 DNA: TGTGCCAGCAGTTCCCAGGGTTCCGAAAAACTGTTTTTT
CDR3 protein: CASSSQGSEKLFF

clone size: -
V gene: TRBV7-8
D gene: TRBD2
J gene: TRBJ2-3
CDR3 DNA: TGTGCCAGCAGCTTACTAGCGGACACAGATACGCAGTATTTT
CDR3 protein: CASSLLADTDTQYF

clone size: -
V gene: TRBV12-3/TRBV12-4
D gene: -
J gene: TRBJ2-7
CDR3 DNA: TGTGCCAGCAGTTTCCTCAGGGGACGCGAGCAGTACTTC
CDR3 protein: CASSFLRGREQYF

clone size: -
V gene: TRBV6-4
D gene: -
J gene: TRBJ2-2
CDR3 DNA: TGTGCCAGCAGTGCCACCCCGTATGGAGGGGAGACCGGGGAGCTGTTTTTT
CDR3 protein: CASSATPYGGETGELFF

clone size: -
V gene: TRBV14
D gene: -
J gene: TRBJ1-2
CDR3 DNA: TGTGCCAGCAGCCAACCCGGCGGTTCGGGAGGCTACACCTTC
CDR3 protein: CASSQPGGSGGYTF

clone size: -
V gene: TRBV7-6
D gene: -
J gene: TRBJ2-7
CDR3 DNA: TGTGCCAGCAGTCTTCGCGAGGGAGGTCACGAGCAGTACTTC
CDR3 protein: CASSLREGGHEQYF

clone size: -
V gene: TRBV3-1/TRBV3-2
D gene: TRBD1
J gene: TRBJ1-1
CDR3 DNA: TGTGCCAGCAGCTCCGGACAGGGCCATACGGCTTTCTTT
CDR3 protein: CASSSGQGHTAFF

clone size: once
V gene: TRBV15
D gene: -
J gene: TRBJ1-4
CDR3 DNA: TGTGCCACCAGCAGAGGCAGAAGTAATGAAAAACTGTTTTTT
CDR3 protein: CATSRGRSNEKLFF

clone size: -
V gene: TRBV10-2
D gene: TRBD1
J gene: TRBJ1-2
CDR3 DNA: TGCGCCAGCAGCCCAGGGGGTGGCTACACCTTC
CDR3 protein: CASSPGGGYTF

clone size: -
V gene: TRBV4-3
D gene: -
J gene: TRBJ2-6
CDR3 DNA: TGCGCCAGCAGCCAAGAGTACGTCGGTGGGGCCAACGTCCTGACTTTC
CDR3 protein: CASSQEYVGGANVLTF

clone size: -
V gene: TRBV5-6
D gene: -
J gene: TRBJ2-5
CDR3 DNA: TGTGCCAGCAGTCCTAACAGGGAGGGAAGAGAGACCCAGTACTTC
CDR3 protein: CASSPNREGRETQYF

clone size: -
V gene: TRBV19
D gene: TRBD1
J gene: TRBJ1-2
CDR3 DNA: TGTGCCAGCGATCCGGGACAGGGAAACTATGGCTACACCTTC
CDR3 protein: CASDPGQGNYGYTF

clone size: -
V gene: TRBV13
D gene: TRBD1
J gene: TRBJ2-2
CDR3 DNA: TGTGCCAGCAGCTCGCCGGGACAGGGGGGCACCGGGGAGCTGTTTTTT
CDR3 protein: CASSSPGQGGTGELFF

clone size: once
V gene: TRBV6-5
D gene: -
J gene: TRBJ1-1
CDR3 DNA: TGTGCCAGCAGTTACAGGGGGGGAAGGGACACTGAAGCTTTCTTT
CDR3 protein: CASSYRGGRDTEAFF

clone size: -
V gene: TRBV5-6
D gene: -
J gene: TRBJ1-1
CDR3 DNA: TGTGCCAGCAGCTTGCCTTTTATCAGGCCTTCGGCCGCTGAAGCTTTCTTT
CDR3 protein: CASSLPFIRPSAAEAFF

clone size: -
V gene: TRBV7-9
D gene: TRBD2
J gene: TRBJ2-1
CDR3 DNA: TGTGCCAGCGCCGTAAAGGTCGCTAGCGGTGCCCCTGAGCAGTTCTTC
CDR3 protein: CASAVKVASGAPEQFF

clone size: -
V gene: TRBV19
D gene: TRBD2
J gene: TRBJ2-5
CDR3 DNA: TGTGCCAGTAGTAGTCAGGCTAGCGGCTTGGAGACCCAGTACTTC
CDR3 protein: CASSSQASGLETQYF

clone size: -
V gene: TRBV6-5
D gene: -
J gene: TRBJ2-6
CDR3 DNA: TGTGCCAGCAGTCCAGGGTCTGGGGCCAACGTCCTGACTTTC
CDR3 protein: CASSPGSGANVLTF